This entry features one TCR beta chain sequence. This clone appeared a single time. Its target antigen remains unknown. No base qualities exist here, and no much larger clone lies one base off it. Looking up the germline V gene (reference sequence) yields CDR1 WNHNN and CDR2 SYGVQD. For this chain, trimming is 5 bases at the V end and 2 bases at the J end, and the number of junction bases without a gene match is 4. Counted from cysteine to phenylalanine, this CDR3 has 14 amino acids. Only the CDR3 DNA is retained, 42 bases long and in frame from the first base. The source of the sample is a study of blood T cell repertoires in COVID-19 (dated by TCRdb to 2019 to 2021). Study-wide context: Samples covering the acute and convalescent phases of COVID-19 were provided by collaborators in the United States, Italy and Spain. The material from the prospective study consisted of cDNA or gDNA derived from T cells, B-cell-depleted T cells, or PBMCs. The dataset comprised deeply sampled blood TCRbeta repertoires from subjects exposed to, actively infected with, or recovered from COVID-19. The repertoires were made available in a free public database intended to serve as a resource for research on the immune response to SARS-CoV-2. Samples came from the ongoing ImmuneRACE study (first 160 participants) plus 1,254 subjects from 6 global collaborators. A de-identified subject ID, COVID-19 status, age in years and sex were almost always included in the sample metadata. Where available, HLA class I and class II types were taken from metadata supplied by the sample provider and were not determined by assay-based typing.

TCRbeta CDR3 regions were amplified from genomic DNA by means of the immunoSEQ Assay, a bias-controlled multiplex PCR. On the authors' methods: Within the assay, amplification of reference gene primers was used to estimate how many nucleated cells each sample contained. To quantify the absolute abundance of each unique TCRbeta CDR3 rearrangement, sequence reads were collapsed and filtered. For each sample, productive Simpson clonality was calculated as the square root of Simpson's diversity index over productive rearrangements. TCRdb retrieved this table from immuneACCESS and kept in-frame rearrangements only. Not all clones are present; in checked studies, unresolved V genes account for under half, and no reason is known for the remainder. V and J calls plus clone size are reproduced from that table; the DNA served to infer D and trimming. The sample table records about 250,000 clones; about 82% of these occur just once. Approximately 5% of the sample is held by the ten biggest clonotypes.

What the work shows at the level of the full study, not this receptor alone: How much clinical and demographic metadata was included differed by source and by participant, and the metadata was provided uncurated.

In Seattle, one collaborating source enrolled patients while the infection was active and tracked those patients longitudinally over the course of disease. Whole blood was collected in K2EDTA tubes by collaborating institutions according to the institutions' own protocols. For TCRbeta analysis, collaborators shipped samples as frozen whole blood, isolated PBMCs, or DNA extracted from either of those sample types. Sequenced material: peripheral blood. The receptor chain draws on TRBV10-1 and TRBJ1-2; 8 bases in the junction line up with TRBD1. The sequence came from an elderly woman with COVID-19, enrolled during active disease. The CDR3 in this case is CASSPNRGNYGYTF. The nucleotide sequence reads TGCGCCAGCAGTCCCAACAGGGGGAACTATGGCTACACCTTC.